These 6 T cell receptor beta chains share one sample of origin, sequenced in a study of technical replicates of blood from a few donors. Assay used: immunoSEQ multiplex PCR; TCRdb lists only in-frame clones, some missing. In the table there are about 76,000 clones, approximately 97% of which are singletons. The material sequenced was T cells isolated from PBMCs. The receptors were sampled from a human donor in good health.

The chain recombines TRBV5-1 with TRBJ2-7; 9 bases line up with TRBD1. The V gene end was trimmed by 4 bases and the J gene end by 7 bases; junction bases not matched to a gene: 6. The CDR3 sequence is 13 residues long. The germline gives CDR1 SGHRS, CDR2 YFSETQ. Written as DNA, the CDR3 is TGCGCCAGCAGCGGAGGGACAGGGCGTGAGCAGTACTTC. Translation gives CASSGGTGREQYF.

This clone occurred once. The chain combines TRBV30 with TRBJ1-2; D is possibly TRBD1 (5 bases). The CDR3 loop spans 12 amino acids. The V gene lost 2 bases and the J gene lost 4 bases, with 8 bases spanning the gap. Germline V gene data show CDR1 as GTSNPN and CDR2 as SVGIG (reference sequence). CDR3 coding DNA: TGTGCCTGGAGTCTAGGGGCCTATGGCTACACCTTC. Protein: CAWSLGAYGYTF.

This chain links TRBV18 with TRBJ2-5, with 8 bases aligning to TRBD2. Germline CDR1 is KGHSH and CDR2 is LQKENI. J lost 3 bases, V lost 3 bases, and 12 bases had no gene match. There are 17 residues in the CDR3. CDR3 nucleotide sequence: TGTGCCAGCTCACCGTTGCTAAGCGGGGGTTATGAAGAGACCCAGTACTTC. It translates to CASSPLLSGGYEETQYF.

This clone was seen a single time. The V call is TRBV6-6, the J call TRBJ1-1, with D maybe TRBD1 (6 bases). The CDR3 spans 12 residues. V was trimmed by 9 bases and J by 6 bases, leaving 14 bases between them. CDR1 and CDR2 (germline): MNHNY, SVGAGI (reference sequence). The CDR3 DNA reads as TGTGCCAGTCACCGTTACAGGGCTGAAGCTTTCTTT. Amino acids: CASHRYRAEAFF.

The genes are TRBV19 and TRBJ1-1; the D gene is possibly TRBD1 (5 bases). This CDR3 is 13 amino acids long. Trimming cost V 3 bases and J 4 bases, with 9 bases left between them. Germline V gives CDR1 LNHDA, CDR2 SQIVND (reference sequence). The CDR3 is CASSIPQVTEAFF. The CDR3 nucleotides are TGTGCCAGTAGTATCCCACAGGTCACTGAAGCTTTCTTT.

The CDR3: CASSDLSGEAKNIQYF. For the CDR3, the DNA is TGTGCCAGCAGTGATCTGTCGGGGGAAGCCAAAAACATTCAGTACTTC. The chain has TRBV6-1 and TRBJ2-4; TRBD2 is a possible D gene (6 bases). Germline V gives CDR1 MNHNS, CDR2 SASEGT. The CDR3 sequence is 16 residues long. V lost 3 bases to trimming and J lost 0 bases, with 12 bases between them.